This TCR beta chain was sequenced for a study of radiotherapy plus CTLA-4 blockade in lung cancer. The table came from immunoSEQ multiplex PCR; TCRdb's copy has only in-frame clones and leaves some out. In the table there are 35,000 to 40,000 clones, 65% to 90% of which are singletons. Treatment of patients with chemo-refractory metastatic non-small-cell lung cancer consisted of focal radiation plus CTLA-4 blockade with ipilimumab. General study points: Early blood T cell clone dynamics, with interferon-beta, were reported to best predict response.

Worth noting for this clone: Its antigen remains unidentified.

V shed 5 bases and J 7 bases; nucleotides not matched to a gene: 7. Germline V gene data show CDR1 as SEHNR and CDR2 as FQNEAQ (reference sequence). CDR3 length: 14 residues. The chain is built from TRBV7-9 and TRBJ2-3; 9 bases line up with TRBD2. This receptor was taken from a human donor with non-small cell lung cancer whose response to radiotherapy plus ipilimumab could not be evaluated. Source: peripheral blood, taken from a patient treated with radiotherapy plus ipilimumab. As DNA, the CDR3 is TGTGCCAGCAGCCCCAGGACTAGCGCTTATACGCAGTATTTT. Translating it yields CASSPRTSAYTQYF.